This TCR beta chain was captured in a study of T cell changes during pregnancy in multiple sclerosis. Trimming took off 2 bases at V and 3 bases at J, with 7 bases between the two ends. Germline V gene lookup returns CDR1 MNHNY and CDR2 SVGAGI (reference sequence). The CDR3 sequence is 13 residues long. The protocol was immunoSEQ multiplex PCR, while the TCRdb copy is restricted to in-frame clones and leaves out a portion. The sample consists of about 61,000 clones, about 90% of them appearing once. The source material was peripheral blood, sampled in the first trimester of pregnancy. The chain recombines TRBV6-6 with TRBJ2-5, with D tentatively TRBD2 (5 bases). The TCR originated in a female donor in good health, enrolled as a control in a pregnancy study. CDR3 nucleotides: TGTGCCAGCAGTTACACGGGGAAAGAGACCCAGTACTTC. Protein sequence: CASSYTGKETQYF.